This TCR beta chain was retrieved from a study of patients and donors after allogeneic stem cell transplantation. This CDR3 contains 15 residues. Trimming took off 0 bases at V and 0 bases at J, with 10 bases between the two ends. From germline, CDR1 is SGDLS and CDR2 YYNGEE. TCRdb ran MiXCR on the RT-PCR reads and lists one entry per CDR3 protein. The sample includes around 150,000 distinct CDR3 sequences, approximately 40% of them seen just once. The sequenced sample consisted of blood, either unsorted or a sorted T cell fraction (not recorded which). The sequence came from a human donor who was either an allogeneic HSCT recipient or a stem cell or donor lymphocyte infusion donor (not recorded which). It is not recorded whose cells these are; they may come from a transplant donor. The genes are TRBV9 and TRBJ2-7; D may be TRBD1 or TRBD2 (6 bases each). CDR3 in amino acids: CASSVGGATSYEQYF. CDR3 sequence (DNA): TGTGCCAGCAGCGTAGGGGGGGCTACCTCCTACGAGCAGTACTTC.